The sequence of this T cell receptor beta chain was determined in a study of blood T cell repertoires in COVID-19. This CDR3 has 15 residues. CDR1 is LNHDA and CDR2 is SQIVND in the germline V gene (reference sequence). Trimming removed 5 bases from V and 5 bases from J; junction bases left unmatched: 10. Produced via immunoSEQ multiplex PCR; TCRdb's table is partial and in-frame only. This table holds 150,000 or so clones, roughly 90% found once. The chain has TRBV19 and TRBJ2-7; 9 nucleotides line up with TRBD1. The sequencing input was PBMCs or T cells enriched from blood (not recorded which). The origin of this receptor is a woman between 50 and 59 years old who had recovered from COVID-19. Written as DNA, the CDR3 is TGTGCCAGTAGTCCGCGGACAGGGGCCGCCAACGAGCAGTACTTC. This codes for CASSPRTGAANEQYF.